Listed here are 31 T cell receptor beta chains from one sample, sequenced in a study of blood T cell repertoires in COVID-19. Produced via immunoSEQ multiplex PCR; TCRdb's table is partial and in-frame only. Among some 270,000 clones listed, approximately 85% were seen once. The sequencing input was PBMCs or T cells enriched from blood (not recorded which). These receptors originate from a woman between 50 and 59 years old who had been exposed to COVID-19.

The chain combines TRBV29-1 with TRBJ2-2, with D possibly matching TRBD1 (5 bases). Germline V gene sequence: CDR1 SQVTM, CDR2 ANQGSEA. The CDR3 is 15 residues long. V was pared by 2 bases and J by 4 bases, with 14 bases between. This CDR3 is CSVETAGPSTGELFF. The CDR3 DNA is TGCAGCGTTGAAACTGCAGGGCCAAGCACCGGGGAGCTGTTTTTT.

The chain employs TRBV6-2 or TRBV6-3 and TRBJ1-2; TRBD1 might be the D (5 bases). V was trimmed by 5 bases and J by 4 bases, leaving 17 bases between them. CDR3 size: 15 residues. CDR1 is MNHEY and CDR2 is SVGEGT in the germline V gene. DNA of the CDR3: TGTGCCAGCAGTCCGCCGCCCCAGGGAACCTATGGCTACACCTTC. Translated: CASSPPPQGTYGYTF.

J is TRBJ2-7 and V is TRBV12-5; TRBD2 might be the D (6 bases). The germline V gene encodes CDR1 LGHNT and CDR2 FRNRAP. This CDR3 region has 17 residues. With 3 bases removed from V and 0 bases from J, the gap between germline ends came to 18 bases. The CDR3 DNA reads as TGTGCTAGTGGTTTTGACCTGGGGACTTCCGCCTCCTACGAGCAGTACTTC. Its translation: CASGFDLGTSASYEQYF.

This chain links TRBV4-1 with TRBJ1-4; no clear D gene. Germline assignment: CDR1 MGHRA and CDR2 YSYEKL. V gave up 3 bases and J gave up 3 bases, with 11 bases separating them. The CDR3 totals 15 residues. The CDR3 nucleotides are TGCGCCAGCAGCCAGGGGAGCCGGCCTAATGAAAAACTGTTTTTT. Protein sequence: CASSQGSRPNEKLFF.

This clone came up a few times. The chain is built from TRBV4-3 and TRBJ2-3; 7 bases map to TRBD2. Per the germline V gene, CDR1 is LGHNA and CDR2 is YSLEER. The V gene end was trimmed by 0 bases and the J gene end by 6 bases; junction bases not matched to a gene: 6. This CDR3 has 15 residues. In DNA, the CDR3 is TGCGCCAGCAGCCAAGATAGGCCTAGCGGCGATACGCAGTATTTT. This encodes CASSQDRPSGDTQYF.

The chain recombines TRBV10-3 with TRBJ1-2; 8 nucleotides align to TRBD1. Germline lookup yields CDR1 ENHRY and CDR2 SYGVKD. V lost 1 base and J lost 5; bases outside the gene matches: 9. CDR3 size: 16 residues. CDR3 sequence reads: CAISEFRQGIGYGYTF. The CDR3 DNA reads TGTGCCATCAGTGAGTTCAGACAGGGGATTGGGTATGGCTACACCTTC.

V usage is TRBV11-3 and J usage is TRBJ2-2; 11 bases agree with TRBD2. There are 17 residues in the CDR3. V lost 0 bases and J lost 6; bases outside the gene matches: 6. Per the germline V gene, CDR1 is SGHNT and CDR2 is YENEEA. CDR3 bases: TGTGCCAGCAGCTTAGATCTACTAGCGGGGGAGGCCGGGGAGCTGTTTTTT. This encodes CASSLDLLAGEAGELFF.

V is TRBV18 and J is TRBJ2-7, with 7 bases that match TRBD1. In germline, CDR1 is KGHSH, CDR2 LQKENI. Germline trimming cut 6 bases from V and 2 bases from J; bases unmatched to any gene: 7. The CDR3 runs 14 residues. CDR3 residues: CASSGTALTYEQYF. As DNA, the CDR3 is TGTGCCAGCTCGGGGACAGCATTGACCTACGAGCAGTACTTC.

This clone was seen only a few times. The rearrangement joins TRBV12-3 or TRBV12-4 to TRBJ2-1; D uncertain. The ends were cut back, 3 bases at V and 8 bases at J, with 5 bases in the middle. The CDR3 is 11 amino acids. CDR3 nucleotide sequence: TGTGCCAGCAGTTTTCGGGATGAGCAGTTCTTC. Protein: CASSFRDEQFF.

J is TRBJ2-3 and V is TRBV12-3 or TRBV12-4; perhaps TRBD1 as D (5 bases). Trimming took 3 bases from V and 3 from J, leaving 7 bases between them. The CDR3 has 13 amino acids. The CDR3 protein is CASSLQGTDTQYF. CDR3 sequence (DNA): TGTGCCAGCAGTTTGCAGGGAACAGATACGCAGTATTTT.

This sequence joins TRBV2 and TRBJ2-2; the D is unclear. Trimming removed 4 bases from V and 2 bases from J, with 11 bases in between. Germline assignment: CDR1 SNHLY and CDR2 FYNNEI. The CDR3 is 15 residues long. The CDR3 DNA reads as TGTGCCAGCAGTGTTATTACAGCAAACACCGGGGAGCTGTTTTTT. Its translation is CASSVITANTGELFF.

The chain combines TRBV30 with TRBJ1-4; D is possibly TRBD1 (5 bases). V was clipped by 7 bases and J by 8 bases, with 11 bases between them. This CDR3 spans 11 amino acids. Germline CDR1 GTSNPN, CDR2 SVGIG (reference sequence). CDR3 nucleotide sequence: TGTGCCTTTGACAGTCACGAAAAACTGTTTTTT. It codes for CAFDSHEKLFF.

The chain recombines TRBV3-1 (or the pseudogene TRBV3-2) with TRBJ2-1, with TRBD1 identical over 10 bases. V was clipped by 8 bases and J by 10 bases; unmatched bases: 11. Germline V gene sequence: CDR1 LGHDT, CDR2 YNNKEL (reference sequence). The CDR3 is 14 amino acids. This CDR3 reads CASRDRGSGSEQFF. The DNA of the CDR3 is TGTGCCAGCCGGGACAGGGGCAGTGGGTCGGAGCAGTTCTTC.

The table lists this clone with a count of one. Its ends do not fully match the called genes, so a read error is possible. This chain links TRBV5-1 with TRBJ2-2, with TRBD1 matching 9 bases. CDR3 length equals 15 residues. Germline CDR1 reads SGHRS; CDR2 reads YFSETQ. CDR3 in amino acids: CASRLGTGFAGELFF. Written as DNA, the CDR3 is TGCGCCAGCAGGTTGGGGACAGGGTTCGCCGGGGAGCTGTTTTTT.

This chain connects TRBV13 to TRBJ2-5, with a possible D match to TRBD1 (6 bases). The CDR3 has 16 residues. With 5 bases removed from V and 1 base from J, the gap between germline ends came to 17 bases. The germline CDR1 and CDR2 sequences are PRHDT and FYEKMQ (reference sequence). The CDR3 region has the DNA TGTGCCAGCAGCACAAGGTTGGGACAAGCCCAAGAGACCCAGTACTTC. It codes for CASSTRLGQAQETQYF.

This chain connects TRBV7-9 to TRBJ1-1; no clear D gene. The CDR3 loop spans 13 amino acids. The ends were cut back, 8 bases at V and 7 bases at J, with 17 bases in the middle. Germline V lookup: CDR1 SEHNR, CDR2 FQNEAQ (reference sequence). Here the CDR3 DNA reads TGTGCCAGCGGCACATCAACCTCGGGTGAAGCTTTCTTT. Translated, it gives CASGTSTSGEAFF.

The chain recombines TRBV19 with TRBJ1-1, with TRBD1 identical over 10 bases. There are 14 residues in the CDR3. The J segment lost 1 base and the V segment lost 6 bases, leaving 2 bases of the junction unmatched. Germline lookup yields CDR1 LNHDA and CDR2 SQIVND (reference sequence). DNA of the CDR3: TGTGCCAGTAGAAGGGACAGGGGGAACACTGAAGCTTTCTTT. It is translated as CASRRDRGNTEAFF.

DNA for the CDR3: TGTGCCAGCAGCACCACGGGACAGGGCAACTATGGCTACACCTTC. Protein sequence: CASSTTGQGNYGYTF. The chain couples TRBV5-6 to TRBJ1-2; 9 bases match TRBD1. The germline V gene encodes CDR1 SGHDT and CDR2 YYEEEE. The trim removed 4 bases at V and 2 bases at J, leaving 6 bases unmatched. CDR3 length equals 15 residues.

This chain links TRBV18 with TRBJ1-2; tentatively, D is TRBD1 (5 bases). The germline V and J ends were trimmed by 6 bases and 0 bases, with 14 bases remaining between them. Germline V gene data show CDR1 as KGHSH and CDR2 as LQKENI. The CDR3 is 15 amino acids. The CDR3 loop reads CASSPYDRPNYGYTF. CDR3 sequence (DNA): TGTGCCAGCTCGCCATATGACAGACCTAACTATGGCTACACCTTC.

The V gene is TRBV12-5, the J gene TRBJ2-1, with 7 bases identical to TRBD1. CDR1 is LGHNT, CDR2 FRNRAP, per germline. This CDR3 has 14 residues. J gave up 5 bases and V 6 bases, and 7 bases lay outside the gene matches. Here the CDR3 reads CASGQGVRNNEQFF. The DNA of the CDR3 is TGTGCTAGTGGCCAGGGGGTGAGGAACAATGAGCAGTTCTTC.

The count of this clone is one. This sequence joins TRBV14 and TRBJ1-2, with D possibly matching TRBD1 (6 bases). Germline V gene data show CDR1 as SGHDN and CDR2 as FVKESK. V was cut by 4 bases and J by 0 bases, with 18 bases left in between. This CDR3 has 17 amino acids. CDR3: CASSPIGGVGANYGYTF. The DNA of the CDR3 is TGTGCCAGCAGCCCCATAGGGGGGGTCGGAGCTAACTATGGCTACACCTTC.

This chain links TRBV4-3 with TRBJ1-2, with D unclear. The germline CDR1 and CDR2 sequences are LGHNA and YSLEER. V was shortened by 1 base and J by 8 bases, with 11 bases between the two germline ends. The CDR3 has 13 amino acids. Here the CDR3 reads CASSQVSSGGYTF. Written as DNA, the CDR3 is TGCGCCAGCAGCCAAGTCTCCTCGGGGGGCTACACCTTC.

The chain combines TRBV7-9 with TRBJ1-1; possibly TRBD1 for D (5 bases). The CDR3 contains 14 residues. Trimming shortened V by 6 bases and J by 0 bases, and 11 bases separated the two germline ends. Germline loops: CDR1 SEHNR, CDR2 FQNEAQ (reference sequence). The CDR3 sequence is CASSFDSLNTEAFF. The CDR3 coding sequence is TGTGCCAGCAGTTTCGACAGTTTGAACACTGAAGCTTTCTTT.

This rearrangement joins TRBV28 to TRBJ1-6; D remains ambiguous. V lost 3 bases, J lost 2 bases, and 8 bases lay in between. CDR1 MDHEN and CDR2 SYDVKM come from the germline V gene. CDR3 length: 15 amino acids. The CDR3 DNA reads TGTGCCAGCAGTTTGAGGTACCCCTATAATTCACCCCTCCACTTT. Translated: CASSLRYPYNSPLHF.

The chain recombines TRBV10-2 with TRBJ1-6; 7 positions match TRBD1. The germline gives CDR1 WSHSY, CDR2 SAAADI. J gave up 8 bases and V 2 bases, and 3 bases lay outside the gene matches. The CDR3 runs to 14 residues. The CDR3, as DNA: TGCGCCAGCAGTGAGAACAGGGGCGATTCACCCCTCCACTTT. Translation gives CASSENRGDSPLHF.

This clone appeared once. The chain links TRBV5-1 to TRBJ2-1; possibly TRBD1 for D (6 bases). The V end lost 3 bases, the J end lost 5 bases, and 15 bases lay between the germline ends. The CDR3 consists of 15 residues. CDR1 and CDR2 (germline): SGHRS, YFSETQ. The DNA of the CDR3 is TGCGCCAGCAGCTCGTCCACAGGGCTCCACAATGAGCAGTTCTTC. Its translation: CASSSSTGLHNEQFF.

The chain joins TRBV7-3 to TRBJ2-5; 13 bases match TRBD2. The V segment lost 5 bases and the J segment 4 bases; nucleotides outside the gene matches: 4. The CDR3 runs to 15 residues. The germline CDR1 and CDR2 sequences are SGHTA and FQGTGA. The CDR3 DNA follows: TGTGCCAGCAGCCGCACTAGCGGGGGGGGAGAGACCCAGTACTTC. Translation: CASSRTSGGGETQYF.

This chain links TRBV6-5 with TRBJ1-2, with D unresolved. Germline V gene data show CDR1 as MNHEY and CDR2 as SVGAGI. There are 10 residues in the CDR3. Trimming cost V 5 bases and J 5 bases, with 3 bases left between them. The CDR3 loop reads CASSQYGYTF. In DNA form, the CDR3 reads TGTGCCAGCAGTCAATATGGCTACACCTTC.

This clone has more than one count but fewer than ten. V and J are TRBV7-9 and TRBJ1-1; a weak D match, TRBD1 (6 bases). In germline, CDR1 is SEHNR, CDR2 FQNEAQ (reference sequence). V was cut by 5 bases and J by 11 bases, with 15 bases left in between. The CDR3 sequence is 12 residues long. CDR3 amino acids: CASSPAGVRAFF. For the CDR3, the DNA is TGTGCCAGCAGCCCAGCAGGGGTCAGGGCTTTCTTT. The whole variable domain, filled in from reference TRBV7-9 and TRBJ1-1, reads DTGVSQNPRHKITKRGQNVTFRCDPISEHNRLYWYRQTLGQGPEFLTYFQNEAQLEKSRLLSDRFSAERPKGSFSTLEIQRTEQGDSAMYLCASSPAGVRAFFGQGTRLTVV.

The chain is built from TRBV27 and TRBJ1-4, with D maybe TRBD1 (5 bases). Between the trimmed V and J ends, which lost 6 bases and 6 bases, there was a span of 11 bases. Germline V gives CDR1 MNHEY, CDR2 SMNVEV (reference sequence). The CDR3 is 13 amino acids. The CDR3: CASRWRGDEKLFF. CDR3 DNA sequence: TGTGCCAGCAGGTGGCGGGGGGATGAAAAACTGTTTTTT.

This clone appeared once. The chain is built from TRBV5-6 and TRBJ1-5; TRBD1 might be the D (6 bases). The germline V and J ends were trimmed by 4 bases and 4 bases, with 12 bases remaining between them. In germline, CDR1 is SGHDT, CDR2 YYEEEE. This CDR3 is built from 14 residues. CDR3 region: CASSTQGANQPQHF. Here the CDR3 DNA reads TGTGCCAGCAGCACACAGGGAGCAAATCAGCCCCAGCATTTT.